These 25 T cell receptor beta chains were sequenced from one sample in a study of T cell repertoires in cytomegalovirus infection. Via MiXCR, TCRdb re-called the reads, giving one row per CDR3 protein. The table lists hundreds of thousands of distinct CDR3 sequences, roughly 26% of them singletons. The sequencing input was CD8+ T cells from PBMCs. The receptors were gathered from a human donor in good health (CMV status not recorded). Some clones in this sample may be carry-over from other donors' samples.

This chain joins TRBV25-1 and TRBJ2-7; no reliable D call. V lost 2 bases, J lost 3 bases, and 17 bases lay in between. Germline V gene lookup returns CDR1 MGHDK and CDR2 SYGVNS. The CDR3 is 16 residues long. The CDR3 DNA sequence: TGTGCCAGCAGTGAACTTAAGGGAAGAAGAAGCTACGAGCAGTACGTC. This codes for CASSELKGRRSYEQYV.

The chain carries TRBV7-9 and TRBJ2-3; 8 nucleotides agree with TRBD2. The ends lost 5 bases at V and 4 bases at J; junction bases unmatched: 11. This CDR3 contains 16 residues. Looked up from germline, CDR1 is SEHNR and CDR2 is FQNEAQ (reference sequence). Here the CDR3 DNA reads TGTGCCAGCAGCCCCTCCTCCGGGGGGGCATCAGATACGCAGTATTTT. Protein: CASSPSSGGASDTQYF.

Only a few counts were recorded for this clonotype. The CDR3 loop is CSANVGNQPQHF. The CDR3 region has the DNA TGCAGTGCTAACGTCGGGAATCAGCCCCAGCATTTT. The chain couples TRBV20-1 to TRBJ1-5; the D is unclear. V lost 4 bases and J lost 4, with 8 bases in between. This CDR3 region has 12 residues. Germline CDR1 DFQATT, CDR2 SNEGSKA (reference sequence).

As for this clonotype: Possible read error: a much larger clone is one base away. The CDR3 protein is CASSLPNRGTGSNGQYV. The DNA of the CDR3 is TGTGCCAGCAGCTTGCCAAACCGGGGGACAGGGTCCAACGGGCAGTACGTC. The chain uses TRBV11-3 and TRBJ2-7; TRBD1 matches 9 bases. Per germline, CDR1 SGHNT and CDR2 YENEEA. The CDR3 is 17 residues long. J lost 9 bases, V lost 3 bases, and 18 bases had no gene match.

In its sample, this clonotype was seen a few times. The chain is built from TRBV6-5 and TRBJ1-2; D perhaps matches TRBD1 (5 bases). The CDR3 length is 16 residues. Trimming took 0 bases from V and 2 from J, leaving 13 bases between them. Germline CDR1 MNHEY, CDR2 SVGAGI. In nucleotides, the CDR3 is TGTGCCAGCAGTTACTCCGTCAAGGACATCAACTATGGCTACACCTTC. This codes for CASSYSVKDINYGYTF.

This clonotype was counted a few times. The J gene is TRBJ2-5, the V gene TRBV20-1, with TRBD2 matching 8 bases. The CDR3 sequence is 14 residues long. With V trimmed by 6 bases and J by 2 bases, 8 bases remained unmatched. Germline lookup yields CDR1 DFQATT and CDR2 SNEGSKA (reference sequence). The CDR3 sequence is CSAEAGDLQETQYF. The CDR3 bases are TGCAGTGCGGAAGCGGGGGACCTACAAGAGACCCAGTACTTC.

This clonotype was recorded many times. The chain recombines TRBV27 with TRBJ2-4; D is possibly TRBD1 (6 bases). Germline values: CDR1 MNHEY, CDR2 SMNVEV (reference sequence). The CDR3 covers 15 residues. V was clipped by 0 bases and J by 4 bases, with 10 bases between them. CDR3 in DNA: TGTGCCAGCAGTTTATCAGCGGACAGAAAAAACATTCAGTACTTC. Translation: CASSLSADRKNIQYF.

This clonotype was seen a handful of times. The genes are TRBV28 and TRBJ1-1, with no clear D. V was shortened by 1 base and J by 2 bases, with 8 bases between the two germline ends. The CDR3 is made up of 14 amino acids. Germline V lookup: CDR1 MDHEN, CDR2 SYDVKM. The CDR3 reads CASSLFVSNTEAFF. CDR3 in DNA: TGTGCCAGCAGTTTATTTGTAAGTAACACTGAAGCTTTCTTT.

This clonotype occurred many times. The gene calls are TRBV7-2 and TRBJ2-1, with TRBD2 as a possible D gene (5 bases). Trimming removed 2 bases from V and 4 bases from J, with 9 bases in between. Looked up from germline, CDR1 is SGHTA and CDR2 is FQGNSA. This CDR3 spans 14 amino acids. The CDR3 region is CASSLSRGYNEQFF. The CDR3 bases are TGTGCCAGCAGCTTAAGTCGGGGTTACAATGAGCAGTTCTTC.

The CDR3 DNA reads as TGTGCTAGTGGTTTGGAGGGGTATGCAACTAATGAAAAACTGTTTTTT. The encoded protein is CASGLEGYATNEKLFF. V usage is TRBV12-5 and J usage is TRBJ1-4, with D possibly TRBD1 on 5 matching bases. V was shortened by 1 base and J by 0 bases, with 9 bases between the two germline ends. The germline V gene encodes CDR1 LGHNT and CDR2 FRNRAP. The CDR3 has 16 amino acids.

The chain carries TRBV14 and TRBJ1-2; tentatively, D is TRBD1 (6 bases). V shed 4 bases and J shed 5 bases, with 17 bases lying between them. The CDR3 sequence is 15 residues long. CDR1 is SGHDN and CDR2 is FVKESK in the germline V gene. CDR3: CASSRTDRTRYGYTF. The CDR3 DNA follows: TGTGCCAGCAGCCGGACCGACAGGACACGGTATGGCTACACCTTC.

This clonotype was counted a single time. The junction departs from the called germline gene at one end, perhaps through a read error. This chain joins TRBV5-6 and TRBJ2-5; a possible D gene is TRBD2 (5 bases). The CDR3 totals 15 residues. Looked up from germline, CDR1 is SGHDT and CDR2 is YYEEEE. The CDR3 region is CVSSPGYGLRKTQYF. The CDR3 DNA follows: TGTGTCAGCAGCCCGGGGTACGGGCTCAGAAAGACCCAGTACTTC.

Notes on this clonotype: Given a much more abundant clone one base away, this may be a read error. This rearrangement joins TRBV7-1 to TRBJ2-1, with D maybe TRBD1 (6 bases). TRBV7-1 is an ORF for which the function is uncertain. This CDR3 spans 15 amino acids. CDR3 nucleotide sequence: TGTGTCAGCAGCTCACAGGGAAGCTCCTACAATGAGCAGTTCTTC. Residues: CVSSSQGSSYNEQFF.

The chain has TRBV14 and TRBJ2-3, with 9 bases aligning to TRBD2. The CDR3 totals 15 residues. Germline lookup yields CDR1 SGHDN and CDR2 FVKESK. The V gene end was trimmed by 3 bases and the J gene end by 6 bases; junction bases not matched to a gene: 7. Written as DNA, the CDR3 is TGTGCCAGCAGCCAGAGGACTAGCGAGTTGGATACGCAGTATTTT. Protein product: CASSQRTSELDTQYF.

This clonotype has just a few counts. This sequence joins TRBV29-1 and TRBJ2-7; 9 bases match TRBD1. The CDR3 totals 14 residues. Germline assignment: CDR1 SQVTM and CDR2 ANQGSEA. The V and J ends lost 2 bases and 5 bases, in that order; junction bases with no gene match: 7. The chain's CDR3 is CSVERAGQGNEQYF. The CDR3 DNA sequence: TGCAGCGTTGAAAGGGCAGGACAGGGGAACGAGCAGTACTTC.

The genes are TRBV12-3 or TRBV12-4 and TRBJ2-7, with 10 positions matching TRBD2. The CDR3 is 16 amino acids. J gave up 0 bases and V 3 bases, and 5 bases lay outside the gene matches. The CDR3 region has the DNA TGTGCCAGCAGTTTCCGGACTAGCGGATTCTCCTACGAGCAGTACTTC. It specifies CASSFRTSGFSYEQYF.

The chain recombines TRBV7-2 with TRBJ1-1; 8 bases map to TRBD1. The V and J ends lost 7 bases and 7 bases, in that order; junction bases with no gene match: 8. There are 13 residues in the CDR3. Germline V gene sequence: CDR1 SGHTA, CDR2 FQGNSA. The CDR3, as DNA: TGTGCCAGCATGACAGGGGCCCCCGTTGAAGCTTTCTTT. Translating gives CASMTGAPVEAFF.

This clonotype was found many times. This chain connects TRBV7-9 to TRBJ2-5; the match to TRBD2 covers 8 bases. The CDR3 consists of 14 residues. The V segment lost 7 bases and the J segment 2 bases; nucleotides outside the gene matches: 6. CDR1 is SEHNR, CDR2 FQNEAQ, per germline (reference sequence). CDR3 coding DNA: TGTGCCAGCACCCCGGCGGGGGGTCAAGAGACCCAGTACTTC. Protein sequence: CASTPAGGQETQYF.

The chain's CDR3 is CASSRTSGGRSQFF. The CDR3 nucleotides are TGTGCCAGCAGCCGTACTAGCGGGGGGCGGTCTCAGTTCTTC. The J gene is TRBJ2-1, the V gene TRBV6-5, with 12 bases lining up with TRBD2. V lost 6 bases, J lost 13 bases, and 10 bases stayed unmatched. From germline, CDR1 is MNHEY and CDR2 SVGAGI. This CDR3 comprises 14 residues.

Many counts were recorded for this clonotype. The genes are TRBV5-5 and TRBJ1-5, with TRBD1 matching 9 bases. The CDR3 spans 14 residues. Germline trimming cut 2 bases from V and 6 bases from J; bases unmatched to any gene: 3. In germline, CDR1 is SGHKS, CDR2 YYEKEE (reference sequence). The CDR3 region has the DNA TGTGCCAGCAGCTTACAGGGGGCAGGTCAGCCCCAGCATTTT. Its translation is CASSLQGAGQPQHF. The variable domain in full, completed from reference TRBV5-5 and TRBJ1-5, reads DAGVTQSPTHLIKTRGQQVTLRCSPISGHKSVSWYQQVLGQGPQFIFQYYEKEERGRGNFPDRFSARQFPNYSSELNVNALLLGDSALYLCASSLQGAGQPQHFGDGTRLSIL.

In this sample, this clonotype turned up many times. The DNA for the CDR3 is TGTGCCAGCAGCCTAAACAGTTGGACTAATGAAAAACTGTTTTTT. Its translation is CASSLNSWTNEKLFF. J is TRBJ1-4 and V is TRBV7-2; D unresolved. V shed 5 bases and J shed 2 bases, with 12 bases lying between them. Germline V gives CDR1 SGHTA, CDR2 FQGNSA. This CDR3 comprises 15 residues.

The chain links TRBV14 to TRBJ1-1, with D uncertain. Trimming pared 0 bases from V and 1 base from J, leaving 12 bases between. The CDR3 consists of 16 residues. Germline V CDR1 and CDR2: SGHDN, FVKESK. The CDR3 loop reads CASSQDGLGRNTEAFF. The CDR3 nucleotides are TGTGCCAGCAGCCAAGACGGGTTAGGAAGGAACACTGAAGCTTTCTTT.

This clonotype showed up just a few times. The rearrangement links TRBV7-3 to TRBJ1-1, with unresolved D. V lost 6 bases to trimming and J lost 1 base, with 6 bases between them. This CDR3 region has 12 residues. In germline, CDR1 is SGHTA, CDR2 FQGTGA. CDR3: CASRAENTEAFF. CDR3 sequence (DNA): TGTGCCAGCAGGGCCGAGAACACTGAAGCTTTCTTT.

The chain uses TRBV12-3 or TRBV12-4 and TRBJ2-3; 7 nucleotides match TRBD1. The CDR3 loop spans 13 amino acids. The V and J ends lost 6 bases and 6 bases, in that order; junction bases with no gene match: 6. CDR3 DNA: TGTGCCAGCAGCCGAGGGGGCGGCGATACGCAGTATTTT. This sequence encodes CASSRGGGDTQYF.

Ten or more counts support this clonotype. The rearrangement joins TRBV7-9 to TRBJ2-1, with D possibly matching TRBD2 (5 bases). The V gene's germline CDR1 is SEHNR and CDR2 FQNEAQ (reference sequence). This CDR3 region has 17 residues. V was clipped by 4 bases and J by 7 bases, with 23 bases between them. CDR3 sequence: CASSSGLTGSHPNEQFF. In nucleotides, the CDR3 is TGTGCCAGCAGCTCCGGGTTGACGGGGAGCCATCCTAATGAGCAGTTCTTC.